A selection of T cell receptor beta chains follows, all from one sample in a study of CD8 T cells in Susac syndrome. Using its own MiXCR run on the immunoSEQ multiplex PCR reads, TCRdb lists one record per CDR3 protein. In the table there are approximately 300,000 distinct CDR3 sequences, roughly 85% of which are singletons. Sequences were obtained from CD8+ T cells from PBMCs. The receptors originated from a human donor with multiple sclerosis. Each CDR3 is given with its conserved first and last residue. Fields, in order: clone size, V gene, J gene, D gene, CDR3 protein, CDR3 DNA. A D gene is named only where the DNA matches it firmly. Clone sizes are given selectively: once, few, many, or a class where the clone is expanded.

size: -; V: TRBV13; J: TRBJ2-3; D: -; CDR3: CASSSAGVMDTQYF; DNA: TGTGCCAGCAGCTCAGCGGGCGTCATGGATACGCAGTATTTT
size: -; V: TRBV7-9; J: TRBJ2-7; D: -; CDR3: CASSLAERGYEQYF; DNA: TGTGCCAGCAGCTTAGCGGAGAGGGGCTACGAGCAGTACTTC
size: -; V: TRBV9; J: TRBJ2-3; D: -; CDR3: CASSVDWLAALSDTQYF; DNA: TGTGCCAGCAGCGTAGATTGGCTAGCTGCCTTATCCGATACGCAGTATTTT
size: -; V: TRBV12-5; J: TRBJ2-1; D: -; CDR3: CASGLVLGVRIEQFF; DNA: TGTGCTAGTGGTTTGGTATTGGGCGTCCGGATTGAGCAGTTCTTC
size: -; V: TRBV7-9; J: TRBJ2-7; D: -; CDR3: CASRATGREQYF; DNA: TGTGCCAGCAGGGCAACAGGGCGCGAGCAGTACTTC
size: -; V: TRBV27; J: TRBJ2-1; D: -; CDR3: CASSLGGHEQFF; DNA: TGTGCCAGCAGTTTAGGGGGACATGAGCAGTTCTTC
size: -; V: TRBV4-3; J: TRBJ2-1; D: -; CDR3: CASSQDLEQRIYNEQFF; DNA: TGCGCCAGCAGCCAAGATCTAGAACAGCGGATCTACAATGAGCAGTTCTTC
size: -; V: TRBV7-2; J: TRBJ2-3; D: -; CDR3: CASSPRWTASTDTQYF; DNA: TGTGCCAGCAGCCCCCGATGGACAGCTAGCACAGATACGCAGTATTTT
size: once; V: TRBV20-1; J: TRBJ2-1; D: -; CDR3: CSARVSPFDEQFF; DNA: TGCAGTGCTAGAGTTAGCCCGTTCGATGAGCAGTTCTTC
size: -; V: TRBV7-2; J: TRBJ2-3; D: -; CDR3: CASSSTVIAGSAQYF; DNA: TGTGCCAGCAGCTCCACTGTGATAGCTGGTAGTGCGCAGTATTTT